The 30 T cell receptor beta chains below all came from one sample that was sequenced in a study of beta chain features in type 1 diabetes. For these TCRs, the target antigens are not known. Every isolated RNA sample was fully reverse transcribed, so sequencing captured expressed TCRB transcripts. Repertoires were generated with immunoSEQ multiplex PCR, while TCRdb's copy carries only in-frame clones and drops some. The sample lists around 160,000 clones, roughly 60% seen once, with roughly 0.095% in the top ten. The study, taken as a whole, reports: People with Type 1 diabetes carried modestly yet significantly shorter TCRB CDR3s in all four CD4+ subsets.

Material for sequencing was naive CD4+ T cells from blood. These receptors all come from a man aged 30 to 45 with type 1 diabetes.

The CDR3 sequence is CASSYPRVGIEDTQYF. In nucleotides, the CDR3 is TGTGCCAGCAGTTACCCCCGAGTGGGCATAGAAGATACGCAGTATTTT. The chain recombines TRBV6-7 with TRBJ2-3; D ambiguous. TRBV6-7 carries the ORF label, with uncertain function. V was clipped by 2 bases and J by 5 bases, with 17 bases between them. The CDR3 runs 16 residues.

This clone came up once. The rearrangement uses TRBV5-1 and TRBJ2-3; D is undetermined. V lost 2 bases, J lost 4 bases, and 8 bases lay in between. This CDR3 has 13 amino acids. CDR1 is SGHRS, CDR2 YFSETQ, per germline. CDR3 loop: CASSFNTPDTQYF. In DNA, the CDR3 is TGCGCCAGCAGCTTCAACACTCCAGATACGCAGTATTTT. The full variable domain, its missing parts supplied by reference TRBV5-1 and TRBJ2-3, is KAGVTQTPRYLIKTRGQQVTLSCSPISGHRSVSWYQQTPGQGLQFLFEYFSETQRNKGNFPGRFSGRQFSNSRSEMNVSTLELGDSALYLCASSFNTPDTQYFGPGTRLTVL.

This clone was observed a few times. CDR3 in DNA: TGTGCCTGGAGTGTACTTCGATCACCCCTCCACTTT. Amino acids: CAWSVLRSPLHF. This sequence joins TRBV30 and TRBJ1-6, with D hard to call. The CDR3 spans 12 residues. CDR1 and CDR2 from the germline V gene are GTSNPN and SVGIG (reference sequence). Trimming cost V 0 bases and J 10 bases, with 7 bases left between them.

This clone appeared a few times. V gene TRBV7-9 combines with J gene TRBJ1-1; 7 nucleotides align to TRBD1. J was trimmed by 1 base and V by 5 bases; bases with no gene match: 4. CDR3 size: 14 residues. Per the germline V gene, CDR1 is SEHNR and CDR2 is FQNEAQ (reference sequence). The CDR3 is CASSTRQGNTEAFF. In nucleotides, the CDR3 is TGTGCCAGCAGCACCCGACAGGGGAACACTGAAGCTTTCTTT.

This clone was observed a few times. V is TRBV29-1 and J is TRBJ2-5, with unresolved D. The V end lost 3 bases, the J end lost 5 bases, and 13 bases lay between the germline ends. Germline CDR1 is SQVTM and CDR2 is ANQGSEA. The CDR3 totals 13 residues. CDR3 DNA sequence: TGCAGCGTTGACCCCCAGGCCGAGGAGACCCAGTACTTC. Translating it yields CSVDPQAEETQYF. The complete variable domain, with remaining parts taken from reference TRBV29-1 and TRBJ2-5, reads SAVISQKPSRDICQRGTSLTIQCQVDSQVTMMFWYRQQPGQSLTLIATANQGSEATYESGFVIDKFPISRPNLTFSTLTVSNMSPEDSSIYLCSVDPQAEETQYFGPGTRLLVL.

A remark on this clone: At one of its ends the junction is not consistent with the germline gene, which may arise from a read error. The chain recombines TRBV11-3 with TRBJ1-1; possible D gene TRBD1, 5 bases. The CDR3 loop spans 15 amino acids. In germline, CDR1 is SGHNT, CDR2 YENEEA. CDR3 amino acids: CASSLDGGKKTEAFF. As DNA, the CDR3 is TGTGCCAGCAGCCTAGATGGGGGAAAGAAAACTGAAGCTTTCTTT.

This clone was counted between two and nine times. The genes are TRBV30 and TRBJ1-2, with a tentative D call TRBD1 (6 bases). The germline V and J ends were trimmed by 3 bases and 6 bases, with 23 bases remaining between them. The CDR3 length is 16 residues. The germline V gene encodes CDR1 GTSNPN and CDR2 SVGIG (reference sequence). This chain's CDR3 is CAWSSRSGQHGNGYTF. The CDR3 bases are TGTGCCTGGAGCTCCCGTTCGGGACAACATGGAAATGGCTACACCTTC.

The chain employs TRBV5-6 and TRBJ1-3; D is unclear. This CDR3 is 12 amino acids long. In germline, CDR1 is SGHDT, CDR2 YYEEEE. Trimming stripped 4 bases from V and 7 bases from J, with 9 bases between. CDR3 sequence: CASSQPVNTIYF. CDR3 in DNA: TGTGCCAGCAGCCAGCCGGTGAACACCATATATTTT. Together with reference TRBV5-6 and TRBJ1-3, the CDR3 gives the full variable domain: DAGVTQSPTHLIKTRGQQVTLRCSPKSGHDTVSWYQQALGQGPQFIFQYYEEEERQRGNFPDRFSGHQFPNYSSELNVNALLLGDSALYLCASSQPVNTIYFGEGSWLTVV.

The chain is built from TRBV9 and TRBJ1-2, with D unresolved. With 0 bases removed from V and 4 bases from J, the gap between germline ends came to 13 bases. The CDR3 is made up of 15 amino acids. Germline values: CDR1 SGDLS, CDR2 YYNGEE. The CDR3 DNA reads TGTGCCAGCAGCGTAGCTCCCCGGGAACTCTATGGCTACACCTTC. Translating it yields CASSVAPRELYGYTF.

The CDR3: CASSLSIGQGYEQYF. The CDR3 DNA sequence: TGTGCCAGCAGCCTGTCGATAGGACAGGGGTACGAGCAGTACTTC. V usage is TRBV7-2 and J usage is TRBJ2-7, with 9 positions matching TRBD1. J lost 4 bases, V lost 5 bases, and 9 bases had no gene match. In germline, CDR1 is SGHTA, CDR2 FQGNSA. CDR3 size: 15 residues. Drawing the rest from reference TRBV7-2 and TRBJ2-7, the complete variable domain is GAGVSQSPSNKVTEKGKDVELRCDPISGHTALYWYRQSLGQGLEFLIYFQGNSAPDKSGLPSDRFSAERTGGSVSTLTIQRTQQEDSAVYLCASSLSIGQGYEQYFGPGTRLTVT.

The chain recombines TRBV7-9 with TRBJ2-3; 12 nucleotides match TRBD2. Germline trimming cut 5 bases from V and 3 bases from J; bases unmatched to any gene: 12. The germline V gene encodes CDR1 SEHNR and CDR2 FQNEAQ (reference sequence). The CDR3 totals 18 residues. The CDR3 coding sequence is TGTGCCAGCAGCCCCACATGGACTAGCGGGGCCGGTACAGATACGCAGTATTTT. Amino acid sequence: CASSPTWTSGAGTDTQYF.

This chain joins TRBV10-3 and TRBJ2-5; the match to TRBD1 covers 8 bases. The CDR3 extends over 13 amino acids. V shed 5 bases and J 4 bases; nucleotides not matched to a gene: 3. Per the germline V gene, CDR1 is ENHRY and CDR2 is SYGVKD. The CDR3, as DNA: TGTGCCATCAGTTCAGGGGGCACAGAGACCCAGTACTTC. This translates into CAISSGGTETQYF.

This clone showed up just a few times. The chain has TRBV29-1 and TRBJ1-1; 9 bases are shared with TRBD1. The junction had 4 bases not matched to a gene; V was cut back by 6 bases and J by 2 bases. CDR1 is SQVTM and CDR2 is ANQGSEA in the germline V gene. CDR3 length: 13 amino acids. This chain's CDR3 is CSVRDRVNTEAFF. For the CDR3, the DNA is TGCAGCGTGCGGGACAGGGTAAACACTGAAGCTTTCTTT.

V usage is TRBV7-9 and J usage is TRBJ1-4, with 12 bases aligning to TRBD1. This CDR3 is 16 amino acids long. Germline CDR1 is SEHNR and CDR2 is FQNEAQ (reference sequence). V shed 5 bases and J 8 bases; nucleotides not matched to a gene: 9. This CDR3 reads CASSPGTGGIWEKLFF. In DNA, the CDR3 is TGTGCCAGCAGCCCGGGGACAGGGGGCATTTGGGAAAAACTGTTTTTT.

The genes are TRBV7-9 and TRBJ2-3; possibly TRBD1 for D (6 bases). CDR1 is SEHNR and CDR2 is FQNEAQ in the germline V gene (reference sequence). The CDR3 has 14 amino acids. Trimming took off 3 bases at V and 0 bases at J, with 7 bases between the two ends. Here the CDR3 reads CASSLDSSTDTQYF. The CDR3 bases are TGTGCCAGCAGCTTGGACAGCAGCACAGATACGCAGTATTTT.

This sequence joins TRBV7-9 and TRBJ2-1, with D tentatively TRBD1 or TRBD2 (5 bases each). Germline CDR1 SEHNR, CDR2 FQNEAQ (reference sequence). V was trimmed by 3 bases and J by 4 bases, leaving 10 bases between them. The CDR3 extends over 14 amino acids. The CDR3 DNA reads TGTGCCAGCAGCTTTCGAGGGGTTTACAATGAGCAGTTCTTC. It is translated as CASSFRGVYNEQFF.

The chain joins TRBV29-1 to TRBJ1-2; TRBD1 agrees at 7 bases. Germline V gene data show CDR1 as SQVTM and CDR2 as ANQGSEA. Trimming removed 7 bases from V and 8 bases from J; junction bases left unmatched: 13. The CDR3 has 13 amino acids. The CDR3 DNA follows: TGCAGCGCTGCGGGACAGTATCGGTTCGGCTACACCTTC. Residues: CSAAGQYRFGYTF.

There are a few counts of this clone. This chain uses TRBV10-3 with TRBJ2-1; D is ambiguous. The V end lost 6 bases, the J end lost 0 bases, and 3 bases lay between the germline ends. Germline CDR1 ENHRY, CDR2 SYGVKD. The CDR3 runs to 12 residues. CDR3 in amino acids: CAISNSYNEQFF. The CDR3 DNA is TGTGCCATCAGCAACTCCTACAATGAGCAGTTCTTC.

For the CDR3, the DNA is TGTGCCAGCAGTCCCAGGACTAATTCACCCCTCCACTTT. It translates to CASSPRTNSPLHF. The chain recombines TRBV6-5 with TRBJ1-6; D ambiguous. This CDR3 has 13 amino acids. Germline assignment: CDR1 MNHEY and CDR2 SVGAGI. The V gene lost 5 bases and the J gene lost 6 bases, with 8 bases spanning the gap.

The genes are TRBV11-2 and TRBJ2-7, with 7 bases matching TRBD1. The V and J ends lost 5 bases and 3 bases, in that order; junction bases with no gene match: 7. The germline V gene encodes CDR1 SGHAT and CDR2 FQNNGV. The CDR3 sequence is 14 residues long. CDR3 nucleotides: TGTGCCAGCAGCCGGGACAGAGACTTCTACGAGCAGTACTTC. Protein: CASSRDRDFYEQYF.

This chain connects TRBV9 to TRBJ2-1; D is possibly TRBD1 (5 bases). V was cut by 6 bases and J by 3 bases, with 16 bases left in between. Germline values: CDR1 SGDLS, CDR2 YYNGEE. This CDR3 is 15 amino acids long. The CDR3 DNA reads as TGTGCCAGCAAACCAGACCCGACAGTCTACAATGAGCAGTTCTTC. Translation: CASKPDPTVYNEQFF.

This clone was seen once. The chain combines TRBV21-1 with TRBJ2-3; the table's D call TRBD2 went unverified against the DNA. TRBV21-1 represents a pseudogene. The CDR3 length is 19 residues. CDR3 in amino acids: CASSTMTSGKTTSTDTQYF. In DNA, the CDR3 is TGTGCCAGCAGCACAATGACCAGCGGGAAAACCACCAGCACAGATACGCAGTATTTT.

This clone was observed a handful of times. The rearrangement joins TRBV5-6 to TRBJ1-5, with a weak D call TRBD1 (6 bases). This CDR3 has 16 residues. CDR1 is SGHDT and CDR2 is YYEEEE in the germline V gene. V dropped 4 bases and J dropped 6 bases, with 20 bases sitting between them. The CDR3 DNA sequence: TGTGCCAGCAGCAGATACGACAGGAGCTTTACTCAGCCCCAGCATTTT. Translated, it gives CASSRYDRSFTQPQHF.

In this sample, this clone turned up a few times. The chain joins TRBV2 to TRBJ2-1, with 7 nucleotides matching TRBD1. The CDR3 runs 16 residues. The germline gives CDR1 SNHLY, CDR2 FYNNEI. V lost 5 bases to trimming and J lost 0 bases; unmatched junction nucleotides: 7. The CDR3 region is CASSQQGLGSYNEQFF. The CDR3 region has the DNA TGTGCCAGCAGTCAACAGGGGTTGGGCTCCTACAATGAGCAGTTCTTC.

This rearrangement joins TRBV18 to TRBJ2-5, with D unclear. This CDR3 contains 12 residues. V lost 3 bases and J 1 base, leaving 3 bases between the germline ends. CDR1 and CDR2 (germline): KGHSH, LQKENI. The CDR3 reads CASSPSQETQYF. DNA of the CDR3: TGTGCCAGCTCACCCTCCCAAGAGACCCAGTACTTC.

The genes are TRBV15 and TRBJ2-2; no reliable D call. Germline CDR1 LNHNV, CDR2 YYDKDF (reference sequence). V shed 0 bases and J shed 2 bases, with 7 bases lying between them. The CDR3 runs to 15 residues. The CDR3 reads CATSRDSRNTGELFF. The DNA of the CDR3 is TGTGCCACCAGCAGAGACAGCCGCAACACCGGGGAGCTGTTTTTT. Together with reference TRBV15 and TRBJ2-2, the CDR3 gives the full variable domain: DAMVIQNPRYQVTQFGKPVTLSCSQTLNHNVMYWYQQKSSQAPKLLFHYYDKDFNNEADTPDNFQSRRPNTSFCFLDIRSPGLGDTAMYLCATSRDSRNTGELFFGEGSRLTVL.

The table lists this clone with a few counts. The CDR3 bases are TGTGCCAGCAGCCGGGGACAGGGAGTAGAGACCCAGTACTTC. Protein sequence: CASSRGQGVETQYF. The chain combines TRBV7-9 with TRBJ2-5; 9 bases match TRBD1. Germline lookup yields CDR1 SEHNR and CDR2 FQNEAQ (reference sequence). With V trimmed by 5 bases and J by 4 bases, 5 bases remained unmatched. The CDR3 extends over 14 amino acids.

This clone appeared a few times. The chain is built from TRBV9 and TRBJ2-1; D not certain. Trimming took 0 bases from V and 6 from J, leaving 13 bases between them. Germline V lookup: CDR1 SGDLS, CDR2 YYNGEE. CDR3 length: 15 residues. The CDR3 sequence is CASSVGSQDRNEQFF. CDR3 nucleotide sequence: TGTGCCAGCAGCGTAGGATCCCAAGACCGCAATGAGCAGTTCTTC.

In DNA, the CDR3 is TGTGCCAGCAGCCCCACTTCAGGGTTGACCCACGAGCAGTACTTC. This sequence encodes CASSPTSGLTHEQYF. The rearrangement joins TRBV9 to TRBJ2-7, with D possibly being TRBD1 (5 bases). This CDR3 region has 15 residues. From germline, CDR1 is SGDLS and CDR2 YYNGEE. V shed 4 bases and J shed 5 bases, with 19 bases lying between them.

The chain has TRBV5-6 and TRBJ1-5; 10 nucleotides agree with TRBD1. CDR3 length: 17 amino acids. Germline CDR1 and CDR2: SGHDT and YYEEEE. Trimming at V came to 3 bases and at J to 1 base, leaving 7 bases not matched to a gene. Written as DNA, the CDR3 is TGTGCCAGCAGCTGGGGACAGGGGCGATGGAGCAATCAGCCCCAGCATTTT. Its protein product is CASSWGQGRWSNQPQHF.